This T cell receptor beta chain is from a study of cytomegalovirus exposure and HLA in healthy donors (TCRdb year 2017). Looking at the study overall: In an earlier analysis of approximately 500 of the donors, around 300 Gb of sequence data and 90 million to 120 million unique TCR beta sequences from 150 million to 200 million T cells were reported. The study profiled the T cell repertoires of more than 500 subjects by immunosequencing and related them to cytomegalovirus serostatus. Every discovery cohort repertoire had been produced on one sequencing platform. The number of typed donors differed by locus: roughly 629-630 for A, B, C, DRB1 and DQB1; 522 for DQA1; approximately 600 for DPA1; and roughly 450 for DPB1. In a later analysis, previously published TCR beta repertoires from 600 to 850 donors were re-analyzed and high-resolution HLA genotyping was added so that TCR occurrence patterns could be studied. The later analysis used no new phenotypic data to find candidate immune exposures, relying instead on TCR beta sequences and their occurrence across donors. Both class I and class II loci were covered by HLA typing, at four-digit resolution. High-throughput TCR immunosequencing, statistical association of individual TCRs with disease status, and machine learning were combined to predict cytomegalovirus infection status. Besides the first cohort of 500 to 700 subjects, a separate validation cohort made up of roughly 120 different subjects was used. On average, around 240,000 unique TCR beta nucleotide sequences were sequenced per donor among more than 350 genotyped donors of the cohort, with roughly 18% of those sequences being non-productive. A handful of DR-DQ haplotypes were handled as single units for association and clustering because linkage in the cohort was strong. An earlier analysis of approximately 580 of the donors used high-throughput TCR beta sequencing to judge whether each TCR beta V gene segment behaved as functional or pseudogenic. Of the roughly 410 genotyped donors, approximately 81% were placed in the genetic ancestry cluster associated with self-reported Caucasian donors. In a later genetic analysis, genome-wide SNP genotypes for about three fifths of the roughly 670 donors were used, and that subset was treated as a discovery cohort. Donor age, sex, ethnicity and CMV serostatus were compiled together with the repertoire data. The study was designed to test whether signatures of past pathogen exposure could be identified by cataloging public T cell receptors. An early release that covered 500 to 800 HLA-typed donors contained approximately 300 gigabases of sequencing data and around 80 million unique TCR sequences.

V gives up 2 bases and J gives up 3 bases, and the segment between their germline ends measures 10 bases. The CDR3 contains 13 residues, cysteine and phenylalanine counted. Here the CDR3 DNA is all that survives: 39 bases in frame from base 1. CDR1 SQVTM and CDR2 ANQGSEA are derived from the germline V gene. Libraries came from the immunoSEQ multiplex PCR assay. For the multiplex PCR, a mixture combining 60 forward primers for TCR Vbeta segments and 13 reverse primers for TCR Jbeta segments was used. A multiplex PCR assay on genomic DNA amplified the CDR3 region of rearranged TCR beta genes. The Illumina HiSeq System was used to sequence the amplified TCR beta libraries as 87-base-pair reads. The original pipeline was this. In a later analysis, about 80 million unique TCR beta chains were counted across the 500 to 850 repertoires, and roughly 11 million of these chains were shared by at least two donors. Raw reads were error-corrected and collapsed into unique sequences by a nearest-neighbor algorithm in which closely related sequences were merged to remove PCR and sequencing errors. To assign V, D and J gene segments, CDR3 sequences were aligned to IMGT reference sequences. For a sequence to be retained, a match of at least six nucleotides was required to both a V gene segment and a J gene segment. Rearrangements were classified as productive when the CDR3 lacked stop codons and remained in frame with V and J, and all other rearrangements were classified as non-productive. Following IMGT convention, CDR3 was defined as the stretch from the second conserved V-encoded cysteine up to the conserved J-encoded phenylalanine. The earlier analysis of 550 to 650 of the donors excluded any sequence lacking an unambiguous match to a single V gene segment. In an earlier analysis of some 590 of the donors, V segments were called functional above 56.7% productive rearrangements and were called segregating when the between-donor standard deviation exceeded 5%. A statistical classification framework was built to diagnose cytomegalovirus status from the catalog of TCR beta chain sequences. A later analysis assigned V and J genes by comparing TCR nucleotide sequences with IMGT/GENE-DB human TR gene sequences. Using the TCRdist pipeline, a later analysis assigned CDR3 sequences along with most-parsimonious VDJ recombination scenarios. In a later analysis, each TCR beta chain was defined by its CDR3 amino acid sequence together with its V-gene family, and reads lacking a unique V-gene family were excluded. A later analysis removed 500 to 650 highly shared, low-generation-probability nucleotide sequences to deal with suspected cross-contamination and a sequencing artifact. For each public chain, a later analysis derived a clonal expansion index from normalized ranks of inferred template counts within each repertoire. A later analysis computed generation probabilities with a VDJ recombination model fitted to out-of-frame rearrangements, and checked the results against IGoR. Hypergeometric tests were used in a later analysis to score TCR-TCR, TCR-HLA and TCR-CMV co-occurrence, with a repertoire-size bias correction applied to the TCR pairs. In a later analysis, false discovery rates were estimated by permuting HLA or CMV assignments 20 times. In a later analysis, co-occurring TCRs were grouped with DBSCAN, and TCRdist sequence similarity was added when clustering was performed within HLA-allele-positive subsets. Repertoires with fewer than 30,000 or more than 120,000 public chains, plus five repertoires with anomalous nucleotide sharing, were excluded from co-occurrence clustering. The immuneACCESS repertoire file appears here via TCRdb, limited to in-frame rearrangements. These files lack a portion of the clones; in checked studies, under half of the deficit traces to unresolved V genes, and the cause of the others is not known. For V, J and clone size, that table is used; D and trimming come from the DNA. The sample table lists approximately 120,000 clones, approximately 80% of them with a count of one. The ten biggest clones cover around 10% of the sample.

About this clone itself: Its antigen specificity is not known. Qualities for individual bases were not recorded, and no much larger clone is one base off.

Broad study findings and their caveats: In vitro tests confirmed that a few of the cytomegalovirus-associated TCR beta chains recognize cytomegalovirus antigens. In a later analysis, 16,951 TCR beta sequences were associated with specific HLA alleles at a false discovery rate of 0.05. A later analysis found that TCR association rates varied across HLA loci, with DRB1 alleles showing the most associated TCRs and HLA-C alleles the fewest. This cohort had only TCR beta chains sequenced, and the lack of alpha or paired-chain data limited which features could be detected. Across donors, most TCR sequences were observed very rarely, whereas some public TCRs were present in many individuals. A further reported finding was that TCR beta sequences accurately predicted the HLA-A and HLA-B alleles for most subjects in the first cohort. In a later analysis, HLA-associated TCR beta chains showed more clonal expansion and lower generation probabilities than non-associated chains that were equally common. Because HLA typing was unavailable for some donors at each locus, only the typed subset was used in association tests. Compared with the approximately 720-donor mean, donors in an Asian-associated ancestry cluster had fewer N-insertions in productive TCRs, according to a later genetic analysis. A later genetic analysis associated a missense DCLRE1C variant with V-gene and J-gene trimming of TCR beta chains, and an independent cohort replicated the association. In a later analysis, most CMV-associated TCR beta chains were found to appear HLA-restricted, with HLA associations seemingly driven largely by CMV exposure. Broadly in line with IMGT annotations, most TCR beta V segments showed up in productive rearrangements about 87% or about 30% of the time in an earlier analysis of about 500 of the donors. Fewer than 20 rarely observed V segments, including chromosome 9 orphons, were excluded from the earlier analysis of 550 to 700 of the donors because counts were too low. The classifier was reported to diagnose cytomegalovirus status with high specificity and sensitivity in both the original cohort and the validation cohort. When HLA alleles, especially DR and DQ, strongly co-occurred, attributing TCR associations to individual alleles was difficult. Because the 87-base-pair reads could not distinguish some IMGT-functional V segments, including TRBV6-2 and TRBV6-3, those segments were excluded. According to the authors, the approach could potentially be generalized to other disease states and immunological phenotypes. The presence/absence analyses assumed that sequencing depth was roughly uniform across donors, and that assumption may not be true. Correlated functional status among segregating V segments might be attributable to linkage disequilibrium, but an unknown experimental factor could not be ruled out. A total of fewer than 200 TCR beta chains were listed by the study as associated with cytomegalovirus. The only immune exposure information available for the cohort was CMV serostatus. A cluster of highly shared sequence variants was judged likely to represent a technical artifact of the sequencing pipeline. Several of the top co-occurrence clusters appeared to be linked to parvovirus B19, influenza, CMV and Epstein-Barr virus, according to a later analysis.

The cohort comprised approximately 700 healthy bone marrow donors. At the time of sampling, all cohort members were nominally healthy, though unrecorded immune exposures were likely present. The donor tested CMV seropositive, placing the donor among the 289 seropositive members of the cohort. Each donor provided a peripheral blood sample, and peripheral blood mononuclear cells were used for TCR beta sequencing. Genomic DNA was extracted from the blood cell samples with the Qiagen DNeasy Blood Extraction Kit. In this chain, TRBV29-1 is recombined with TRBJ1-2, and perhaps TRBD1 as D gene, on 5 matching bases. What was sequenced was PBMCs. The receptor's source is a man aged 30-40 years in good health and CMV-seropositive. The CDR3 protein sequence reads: CSVESRDYYGYTF. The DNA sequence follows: TGCAGCGTTGAAAGCAGGGATTACTATGGCTACACCTTC.